Below are 17 T cell receptor beta chains sequenced from a single sample in a study of cytomegalovirus exposure and HLA in healthy donors. This PCR relied on a set of 60 Vbeta primers and 13 Jbeta primers. Repertoires were generated with immunoSEQ multiplex PCR, while TCRdb's copy carries only in-frame clones and drops some. The data show 40,000 or so clones, with 55% to 75% seen just once and roughly 18% held by the top ten. The source material was PBMCs. Source of these receptors: a man aged 45-65 years in good health and CMV-seropositive.

The V gene is TRBV7-6, the J gene TRBJ2-3; the D gene is possibly TRBD1 (6 bases). The V end lost 6 bases, the J end lost 4 bases, and 11 bases lay between the germline ends. The CDR3 consists of 13 residues. Germline CDR1 reads SGHVS; CDR2 reads FNYEAQ. In DNA form, the CDR3 reads TGTGCCAGCAGGAACAGGGTTGCAGATACGCAGTATTTT. Residues: CASRNRVADTQYF.

The rearrangement links TRBV4-2 to TRBJ2-7; 13 bases are shared with TRBD2. CDR1 LGHNA and CDR2 YNFKEQ come from the germline V gene. After removal of 2 bases from V and 5 bases from J, the junction contained 3 bases not matched to a gene. The CDR3 is 15 amino acids. The CDR3 region is CASSQWGTSGDEQYF. In nucleotides, the CDR3 is TGTGCCAGCAGCCAATGGGGGACTAGCGGGGACGAGCAGTACTTC.

The gene calls are TRBV6-1 and TRBJ2-1, with a tentative D call TRBD1 (6 bases). The V end lost 8 bases, the J end lost 3 bases, and 14 bases lay between the germline ends. There are 14 residues in the CDR3. Germline values: CDR1 MNHNS, CDR2 SASEGT. The CDR3 region has the DNA TGTGCCAGCTTCAAACAGGGAAACTACAATGAGCAGTTCTTC. It encodes CASFKQGNYNEQFF.

V gene TRBV6-1 combines with J gene TRBJ2-7; D is possibly TRBD1 (5 bases). Trimming cost V 7 bases and J 2 bases, with 6 bases left between them. The CDR3 runs to 11 residues. Germline CDR1 is MNHNS and CDR2 is SASEGT. The CDR3 is CASTRAYEQYF. In DNA, the CDR3 is TGTGCCAGCACCAGGGCCTACGAGCAGTACTTC.

This chain joins TRBV5-4 and TRBJ2-1; D is possibly TRBD2 (6 bases). The V end lost 4 bases, the J end lost 13 bases, and 15 bases lay between the germline ends. This CDR3 is built from 12 residues. Germline V lookup: CDR1 SGHNT, CDR2 YYREEE (reference sequence). The DNA for the CDR3 is TGTGCCAGCAGCCTGGATTTGGGAGGACAGTTCTTC. It codes for CASSLDLGGQFF.

The chain carries TRBV5-1 and TRBJ2-1; 12 bases are shared with TRBD1. Germline V CDR1 and CDR2: SGHRS, YFSETQ. Trimming cost V 4 bases and J 0 bases; bases outside gene matches: 14. The length of the CDR3 is 20 residues. This CDR3 reads CASSGGQGQGAQSSYNEQFF. The CDR3 DNA reads as TGCGCCAGCAGCGGGGGTCAGGGACAGGGGGCCCAGAGCTCCTACAATGAGCAGTTCTTC.

This clone was counted a few times. The V gene is TRBV5-4, the J gene TRBJ2-4, with D possibly TRBD1 on 6 matching bases. The CDR3 contains 14 residues. Germline-derived CDR1 and CDR2 are SGHNT and YYREEE (reference sequence). V dropped 3 bases and J dropped 1 base, with 8 bases sitting between them. In DNA form, the CDR3 reads TGTGCCAGCAGCTCGCAGGGGGCCAAAAACATTCAGTACTTC. Its protein is CASSSQGAKNIQYF.

The chain is built from TRBV6-1 and TRBJ2-7; TRBD1 aligns across 7 bases. The CDR3 is 15 amino acids. Trimming at V came to 6 bases and at J to 5 bases, leaving 13 bases not matched to a gene. CDR1 MNHNS and CDR2 SASEGT come from the germline V gene. This CDR3 reads CASRSRGRGSHEQYF. The CDR3 DNA follows: TGTGCCAGCAGGAGTAGGGGGCGCGGTTCCCACGAGCAGTACTTC.

This chain connects TRBV10-3 to TRBJ2-1; D unclear. Germline assignment: CDR1 ENHRY and CDR2 SYGVKD. The ends were cut back, 0 bases at V and 4 bases at J, with 7 bases in the middle. CDR3 length: 14 residues. This CDR3 reads CAISESTRYNEQFF. The CDR3 DNA is TGTGCCATCAGTGAGTCGACCAGGTACAATGAGCAGTTCTTC.

The chain combines TRBV6-6 with TRBJ2-7, with TRBD2 as a possible D gene (6 bases). The CDR3 has 12 residues. The germline V gene encodes CDR1 MNHNY and CDR2 SVGAGI (reference sequence). The V and J ends lost 5 bases and 4 bases respectively, with 9 bases between them. For the CDR3, the DNA is TGTGCCAGCAGTCGGGACTGGTACGAGCAGTACTTC. The encoded protein is CASSRDWYEQYF.

The genes are TRBV25-1 and TRBJ1-2, with 7 bases fitting TRBD1. V was clipped by 7 bases and J by 3 bases; unmatched bases: 2. Germline loops: CDR1 MGHDK, CDR2 SYGVNS. This CDR3 has 12 amino acids. The CDR3 DNA reads TGTGCCAGCAACAGGGGAGACTATGGCTACACCTTC. Translation: CASNRGDYGYTF.

This clone was observed once. The V gene is TRBV11-3, the J gene TRBJ2-5; D is perhaps TRBD2 (5 bases). Trimming left V 5 bases short and J 5 bases short, with 9 bases between. CDR1 and CDR2 from the germline V gene are SGHNT and YENEEA. This CDR3 is 12 amino acids long. The CDR3 coding sequence is TGTGCCAGCAGCCGGGAACCGGAGACCCAGTACTTC. As protein: CASSREPETQYF.

The gene calls are TRBV2 and TRBJ1-5; D is ambiguous. Trimming took off 3 bases at V and 4 bases at J, with 7 bases between the two ends. The CDR3 extends over 13 amino acids. The germline V gene has CDR1 SNHLY and CDR2 FYNNEI. CDR3 loop: CASSEVQNQPQHF. The CDR3 region has the DNA TGTGCCAGCAGTGAGGTACAGAATCAGCCCCAGCATTTT. The whole variable domain, remainder taken from reference TRBV2 and TRBJ1-5, is EPEVTQTPSHQVTQMGQEVILRCVPISNHLYFYWYRQILGQKVEFLVSFYNNEISEKSEIFDDQFSVERPDGSNFTLKIRSTKLEDSAMYFCASSEVQNQPQHFGDGTRLSIL.

The chain uses TRBV29-1 and TRBJ1-2, with a tentative D call TRBD1 (6 bases). V gave up 0 bases and J gave up 8 bases, with 19 bases separating them. The CDR3 has 15 amino acids. CDR1 and CDR2 (germline): SQVTM, ANQGSEA. The CDR3 sequence: CSVEDPAGARRGYTF. In DNA form, the CDR3 reads TGCAGCGTTGAAGACCCCGCGGGGGCGCGAAGGGGCTACACCTTC.

The genes are TRBV25-1 and TRBJ2-3; TRBD2 aligns across 12 bases. Germline loops: CDR1 MGHDK, CDR2 SYGVNS. The V and J ends lost 10 bases and 6 bases, in that order; junction bases with no gene match: 8. CDR3 length equals 14 residues. CDR3 bases: TGTGCCACCAGACTAGCGGGGGCCGCGGATACGCAGTATTTT. This codes for CATRLAGAADTQYF. The full variable domain, with the rest looked up from reference TRBV25-1 and TRBJ2-3, is EADIYQTPRYLVIGTGKKITLECSQTMGHDKMYWYQQDPGMELHLIHYSYGVNSTEKGDLSSESTVSRIRTEHFPLTLESARPSHTSQYLCATRLAGAADTQYFGPGTRLTVL.

This clone is a singleton in its sample. The gene calls are TRBV12-5 and TRBJ2-2; a weak D match, TRBD2 (6 bases). Germline V gene data show CDR1 as LGHNT and CDR2 as FRNRAP. CDR3 size: 15 residues. The V and J ends lost 6 bases and 3 bases respectively, with 14 bases between them. CDR3 DNA: TGTGCTAGTGGCCCTAGCGTTAAGGACACCGGGGAGCTGTTTTTT. This sequence encodes CASGPSVKDTGELFF.

Here the CDR3 DNA reads TGTGCCAGCAGTTTATCGAAGGCGGTCTCTGGCTACACCTTC. Amino acids: CASSLSKAVSGYTF. The chain joins TRBV27 to TRBJ1-2; no clear D gene. Trimming stripped 0 bases from V and 7 bases from J, with 12 bases between. CDR1 MNHEY and CDR2 SMNVEV come from the germline V gene (reference sequence). This CDR3 comprises 14 residues.